The T cell receptor beta chain described here comes from a study of CD8 T cells in Susac syndrome. Bulk CD8+ and CD4+ cells came from magnetic negative isolation; CD8+ TEMRA by FACS. RNA in amounts of roughly 0.45 to 1 ug was reverse transcribed with random hexamers. Across 54 Vbeta and 13 Jbeta, TCR beta CDR3 was amplified with immunoSEQ multiplex PCR. One entry per CDR3 protein results from TCRdb running MiXCR on the immunoSEQ multiplex PCR reads. The data contain 150,000 or so distinct CDR3 sequences, 85% to 95% of them seen just once; the ten biggest clones take up 0.13% to 0.15%. Deletions cut 1 base from V and 8 bases from J, with 10 bases between. CDR3 length: 13 residues. Germline V gives CDR1 SGHRS, CDR2 YFSETQ.

The sequenced sample was CD4+ T cells from PBMCs. The receptor's source is a human donor with Susac syndrome. The rearrangement joins TRBV5-1 to TRBJ2-1; D is uncertain. The CDR3 protein is CASSLPQTHEQFF. CDR3 DNA sequence: TGCGCCAGCAGCTTGCCCCAGACCCATGAGCAGTTCTTC.